A selection of T cell receptor beta chains follows, all from one sample in a study of cytomegalovirus exposure and HLA in healthy donors. Repertoires were generated with immunoSEQ multiplex PCR, while TCRdb's copy carries only in-frame clones and drops some. Altogether around 41,000 clones are present, 68% being singletons, with the ten largest covering 3% to 5%. Material for sequencing was PBMCs. All receptors derive from a man between 35 and 55 years old in good health and CMV-seronegative. CDR3s include the opening cysteine and the closing phenylalanine or tryptophan. Each record gives: V gene, D gene, clone size, J gene, CDR3 protein, CDR3 DNA. D genes are given only for firm matches. Size tells how often a clone was seen (once, few, many) or the class of an expanded clone, and some rows leave it out.

v_gene: TRBV5-1; d_gene: TRBD1; abundance: medium-sized; j_gene: TRBJ2-3; CDR3aa: CASSLGQGATPTDTQYF; CDR3nt: TGCGCCAGCAGCTTGGGGCAGGGGGCCACTCCAACAGATACGCAGTATTTT
v_gene: TRBV30; d_gene: TRBD1; abundance: .; j_gene: TRBJ1-5; CDR3aa: CAWSVKGGGNQPQHF; CDR3nt: TGTGCCTGGAGTGTAAAAGGGGGCGGCAATCAGCCCCAGCATTTT
v_gene: TRBV30; d_gene: TRBD1; abundance: .; j_gene: TRBJ1-2; CDR3aa: CAWSAGTGGYGYTF; CDR3nt: TGTGCCTGGAGTGCCGGGACAGGAGGCTATGGCTACACCTTC
v_gene: TRBV6-1; d_gene: TRBD1; abundance: .; j_gene: TRBJ1-1; CDR3aa: CASSLRQGSSTEAFF; CDR3nt: TGTGCCAGCAGCCTTCGACAGGGTAGTTCCACTGAAGCTTTCTTT
v_gene: TRBV7-2; d_gene: TRBD2; abundance: .; j_gene: TRBJ2-3; CDR3aa: CASSLVRLSGGAPIDTQYF; CDR3nt: TGTGCCAGCAGCTTAGTGAGGCTGAGCGGGGGGGCCCCTATAGATACGCAGTATTTT
v_gene: TRBV7-9; d_gene: TRBD1; abundance: .; j_gene: TRBJ1-1; CDR3aa: CASSRGQGNTEAFF; CDR3nt: TGTGCCAGCAGCCGGGGACAGGGGAACACTGAAGCTTTCTTT
v_gene: TRBV25-1; d_gene: TRBD1; abundance: .; j_gene: TRBJ2-6; CDR3aa: CASTRGHSGANVLTF; CDR3nt: TGTGCCAGCACCAGGGGGCACTCTGGGGCCAACGTCCTGACTTTC
v_gene: TRBV7-7; d_gene: TRBD1; abundance: .; j_gene: TRBJ2-2; CDR3aa: CASSRGPSWGTGELFF; CDR3nt: TGTGCTAGCAGCAGGGGGCCCTCCTGGGGCACCGGGGAGCTGTTTTTT
v_gene: TRBV7-2; d_gene: TRBD1; abundance: once; j_gene: TRBJ2-1; CDR3aa: CASSLQQGVGDEQFF; CDR3nt: TGTGCCAGCAGCTTACAACAGGGGGTAGGCGATGAGCAGTTCTTC
v_gene: TRBV7-6; d_gene: TRBD2; abundance: .; j_gene: TRBJ2-1; CDR3aa: CASSRTSGGHNEQFF; CDR3nt: TGTGCCAGCTCGCGGACTAGCGGGGGCCACAATGAGCAGTTCTTC
v_gene: TRBV5-4; d_gene: TRBD2; abundance: .; j_gene: TRBJ2-7; CDR3aa: CASSFDGGSSYEQYF; CDR3nt: TGTGCCAGCAGCTTCGACGGGGGGAGCTCCTACGAGCAGTACTTC
v_gene: TRBV30; d_gene: TRBD2; abundance: .; j_gene: TRBJ2-6; CDR3aa: CASPSGGSGANVLTF; CDR3nt: TGTGCCTCACCTTCCGGGGGGTCTGGGGCCAACGTCCTGACTTTC
v_gene: TRBV19; d_gene: TRBD2; abundance: .; j_gene: TRBJ2-7; CDR3aa: CASSISAGGSYEQYF; CDR3nt: TGTGCCAGTAGTATCTCCGCGGGGGGGTCCTACGAGCAGTACTTC
v_gene: TRBV28; d_gene: .; abundance: few; j_gene: TRBJ2-3; CDR3aa: CASSLDEGWGTDTQYF; CDR3nt: TGTGCCAGCAGTTTGGACGAGGGCTGGGGCACAGATACGCAGTATTTT
v_gene: TRBV11-2; d_gene: .; abundance: once; j_gene: TRBJ1-1; CDR3aa: CASRYIGGTMNTEAFF; CDR3nt: TGTGCCAGCAGGTATATCGGAGGGACCATGAACACTGAAGCTTTCTTT
v_gene: TRBV7-3; d_gene: .; abundance: .; j_gene: TRBJ2-1; CDR3aa: CASSQQGGLYNEQFF; CDR3nt: TGTGCCAGCAGCCAACAGGGGGGGCTATACAATGAGCAGTTCTTC
v_gene: TRBV6-1; d_gene: .; abundance: few; j_gene: TRBJ1-2; CDR3aa: CASSEVTDTAYGYTF; CDR3nt: TGTGCCAGCAGTGAAGTCACGGACACCGCCTATGGCTACACCTTC
v_gene: TRBV7-9; d_gene: .; abundance: few; j_gene: TRBJ1-2; CDR3aa: CASSLDSAARGYTF; CDR3nt: TGTGCCAGCAGCTTAGATAGCGCAGCGCGGGGCTACACCTTC
v_gene: TRBV5-4; d_gene: .; abundance: .; j_gene: TRBJ2-7; CDR3aa: CASSLGGGSYEQYF; CDR3nt: TGTGCCAGCAGCTTGGGTGGCGGCTCCTACGAGCAGTACTTC
v_gene: TRBV2; d_gene: .; abundance: .; j_gene: TRBJ2-7; CDR3aa: CASSVGVGGGWEQYF; CDR3nt: TGTGCCAGCAGTGTAGGGGTCGGAGGGGGCTGGGAGCAGTACTTC
v_gene: TRBV4-3; d_gene: .; abundance: .; j_gene: TRBJ2-7; CDR3aa: CASSQRGVKEQYF; CDR3nt: TGCGCCAGCAGCCAACGCGGGGTGAAGGAGCAGTACTTC
v_gene: TRBV9; d_gene: .; abundance: .; j_gene: TRBJ2-1; CDR3aa: CASSVLGQPHNEQFF; CDR3nt: TGTGCCAGCAGCGTCCTGGGACAACCCCACAATGAGCAGTTCTTC
v_gene: TRBV23-1; d_gene: .; abundance: few; j_gene: TRBJ1-1; CDR3aa: CASSLPYSGGDTEAFF; CDR3nt: TGCGCCAGCAGTCTTCCATATAGTGGGGGGGACACTGAAGCTTTCTTT
v_gene: TRBV7-6; d_gene: TRBD1; abundance: once; j_gene: TRBJ2-3; CDR3aa: CASSLAGQVPTDTQYF; CDR3nt: TGTGCCAGCAGCTTAGCAGGACAGGTTCCAACAGATACGCAGTATTTT
v_gene: TRBV4-1; d_gene: .; abundance: .; j_gene: TRBJ2-5; CDR3aa: CASSQVPRELGTQYF; CDR3nt: TGCGCCAGCAGCCAAGTCCCGAGGGAACTTGGGACCCAGTACTTC
v_gene: TRBV10-3; d_gene: .; abundance: once; j_gene: TRBJ2-5; CDR3aa: CAINRDPQETQYF; CDR3nt: TGTGCCATCAACAGGGACCCCCAAGAGACCCAGTACTTC